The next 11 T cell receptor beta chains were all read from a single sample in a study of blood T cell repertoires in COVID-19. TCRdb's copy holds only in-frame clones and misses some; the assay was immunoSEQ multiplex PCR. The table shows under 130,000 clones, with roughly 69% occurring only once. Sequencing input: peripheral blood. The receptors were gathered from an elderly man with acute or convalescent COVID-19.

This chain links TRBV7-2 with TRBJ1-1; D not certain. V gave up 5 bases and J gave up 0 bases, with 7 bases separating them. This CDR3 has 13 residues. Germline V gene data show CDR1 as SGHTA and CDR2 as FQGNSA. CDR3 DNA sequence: TGTGCCAGCAGCCCCCGTATGAACACTGAAGCTTTCTTT. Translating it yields CASSPRMNTEAFF.

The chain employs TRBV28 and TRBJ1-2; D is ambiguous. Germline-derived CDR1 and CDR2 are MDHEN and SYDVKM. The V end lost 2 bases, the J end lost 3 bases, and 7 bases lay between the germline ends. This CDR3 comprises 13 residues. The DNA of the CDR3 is TGTGCCAGCAGTTTAATCAACTACTATGGCTACACCTTC. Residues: CASSLINYYGYTF.

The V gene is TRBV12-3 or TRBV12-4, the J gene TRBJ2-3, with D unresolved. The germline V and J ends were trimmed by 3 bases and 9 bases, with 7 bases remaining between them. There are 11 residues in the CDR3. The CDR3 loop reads CASSFSVTQYF. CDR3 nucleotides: TGTGCCAGCAGTTTTTCGGTAACGCAGTATTTT.

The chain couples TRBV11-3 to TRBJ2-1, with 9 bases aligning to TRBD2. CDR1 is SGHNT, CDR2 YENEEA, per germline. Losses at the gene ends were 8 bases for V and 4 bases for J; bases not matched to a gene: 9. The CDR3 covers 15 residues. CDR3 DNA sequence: TGTGCCAGCGCCTCCGGGACTAGCAGATACAATGAGCAGTTCTTC. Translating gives CASASGTSRYNEQFF.

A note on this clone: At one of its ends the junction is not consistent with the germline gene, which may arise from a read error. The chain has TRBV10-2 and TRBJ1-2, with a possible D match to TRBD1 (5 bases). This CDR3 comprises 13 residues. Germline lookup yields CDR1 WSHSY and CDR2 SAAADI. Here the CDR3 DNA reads TGCGCCAGCAGTGAGTCTGATGGGGCAGGAGCCTTCTTC. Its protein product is CASSESDGAGAFF.

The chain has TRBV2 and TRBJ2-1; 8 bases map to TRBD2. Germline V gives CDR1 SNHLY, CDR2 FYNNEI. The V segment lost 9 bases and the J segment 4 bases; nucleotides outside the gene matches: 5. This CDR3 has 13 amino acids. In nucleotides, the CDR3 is TGTGCCAGTTCCGGGACTAGATACAATGAGCAGTTCTTC. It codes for CASSGTRYNEQFF.

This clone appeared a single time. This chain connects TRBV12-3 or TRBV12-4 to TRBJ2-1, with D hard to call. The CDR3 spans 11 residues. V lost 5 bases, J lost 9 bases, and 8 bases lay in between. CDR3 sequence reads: CASSPDFEQFF. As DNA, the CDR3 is TGTGCCAGCAGTCCTGACTTTGAGCAGTTCTTC.

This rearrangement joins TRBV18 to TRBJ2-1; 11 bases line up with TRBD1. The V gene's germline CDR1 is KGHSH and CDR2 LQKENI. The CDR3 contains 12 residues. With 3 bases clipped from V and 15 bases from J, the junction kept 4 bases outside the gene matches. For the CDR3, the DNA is TGTGCCAGCTCACCGGACAGGGGGCAGGGGTTCTTC. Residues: CASSPDRGQGFF.

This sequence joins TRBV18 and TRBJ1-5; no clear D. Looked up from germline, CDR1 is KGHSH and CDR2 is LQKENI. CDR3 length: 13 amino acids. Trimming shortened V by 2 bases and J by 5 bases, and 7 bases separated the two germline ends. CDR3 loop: CASSPVSDQPQHF. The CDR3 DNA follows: TGTGCCAGCTCACCAGTCAGCGATCAGCCCCAGCATTTT.

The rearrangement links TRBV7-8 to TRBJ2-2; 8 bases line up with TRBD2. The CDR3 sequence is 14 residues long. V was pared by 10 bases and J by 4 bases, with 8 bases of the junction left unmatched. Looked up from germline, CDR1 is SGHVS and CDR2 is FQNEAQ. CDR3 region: CATRAGVTTGELFF. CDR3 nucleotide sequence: TGTGCCACCCGAGCGGGAGTCACCACCGGGGAGCTGTTTTTT.

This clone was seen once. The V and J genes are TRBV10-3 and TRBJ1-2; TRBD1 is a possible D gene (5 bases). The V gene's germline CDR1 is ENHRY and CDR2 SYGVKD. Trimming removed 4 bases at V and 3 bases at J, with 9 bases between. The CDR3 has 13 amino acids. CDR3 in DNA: TGTGCCATCAGTGCAGGGCAGGACTATGGCTACACCTTC. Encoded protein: CAISAGQDYGYTF.